The sequence of this T cell receptor (beta chain) was determined in a study of T cell responses to AZD1222 COVID-19 vaccine. Study-wide results and limits: The breadth and depth of Spike-specific TCRs increased once two AZD1222 doses had been given.

Germline values: CDR1 LNHDA, CDR2 SQIVND (reference sequence). V lost 2 bases, J lost 4 bases, and 9 bases lay in between. CDR3 length equals 14 residues. TCRdb's copy holds only in-frame clones and misses some; the assay was immunoSEQ multiplex PCR. The table includes 130,000 or so clones, roughly 91% detected once. As for this clone: Its antigen remains unidentified.

The chain has TRBV19 and TRBJ1-5; D may be TRBD1 (5 bases). Sample: peripheral blood, taken on day 0 of MenACWY control vaccination. The sequence was collected from an adult in good health. DNA for the CDR3: TGTGCCAGTAGTATACGGGGCCGTAATCAGCCCCAGCATTTT. It yields the protein CASSIRGRNQPQHF.